Reported below is one T cell receptor (beta chain). The antigen is not known. The source of the sample is a study of early T cells in non-severe SARS-CoV-2 infection. Study-level background: Unsorted whole-blood RNA was sequenced in bulk, leaving chains unpaired.

Unique molecular identifiers were attached to individual cDNA molecules. TCRdb redid the calling of the 5' RACE reads with MiXCR, one entry per CDR3 protein. Altogether tens of thousands of distinct CDR3 sequences are present, around 13% being singletons, with the ten largest covering roughly 4.2%. The study, taken as a whole, reports: Matching results from VDJdb favored anti-spike CD8 responses, leaving private and CD4 specificities undetected.

Germline V gene lookup returns CDR1 SGHRS and CDR2 YFSETQ. The CDR3 contains 16 residues. The V and J ends lost 4 bases and 2 bases, in that order; junction bases with no gene match: 6. This clonotype was obtained from an adult who was a healthcare worker with PCR-confirmed SARS-CoV-2 infection or an uninfected control (not recorded which). V usage is TRBV5-1 and J usage is TRBJ2-7; 13 bases agree with TRBD2. Source material: whole blood. The CDR3: CASSRTSGRGAYEQYF. CDR3 DNA sequence: TGCGCCAGCAGCCGAACTAGCGGGAGGGGAGCCTACGAGCAGTACTTC.